This T cell receptor (beta chain) is drawn from a study of cytomegalovirus exposure and HLA in healthy donors. Study as a whole: Earlier work reported 110 million or so unique TCR beta sequences from about 170 million T cells. General study results and limits: Some V segments could not be told apart, so they were left out, TRBV6-2 and TRBV6-3 among them. There were several of the most significant clusters that appeared linked to common viral pathogens in a later analysis.

The CDR3 has 13 residues. V gave up 0 bases and J gave up 7 bases; unmatched junction bases: 1. Germline V CDR1 and CDR2: MNHEY, SMNVEV (reference sequence). PCR amplification relied on 60 Vbeta primers (plus 13 Jbeta primers). The assay was immunoSEQ multiplex PCR, and TCRdb's table has in-frame clones only and misses some. The sample contains 100,000 or so clones, about three quarters of which appear only once. Note on this clone: The target antigen is unknown.

The rearrangement uses TRBV27 and TRBJ1-2; 8 bases fit TRBD1. Sequencing input: PBMCs. The sequence derives from a female donor in good health and CMV-seronegative. The CDR3 loop reads CASSLSGTGGYTF. CDR3 coding DNA: TGTGCCAGCAGTTTATCGGGGACAGGTGGCTACACCTTC.